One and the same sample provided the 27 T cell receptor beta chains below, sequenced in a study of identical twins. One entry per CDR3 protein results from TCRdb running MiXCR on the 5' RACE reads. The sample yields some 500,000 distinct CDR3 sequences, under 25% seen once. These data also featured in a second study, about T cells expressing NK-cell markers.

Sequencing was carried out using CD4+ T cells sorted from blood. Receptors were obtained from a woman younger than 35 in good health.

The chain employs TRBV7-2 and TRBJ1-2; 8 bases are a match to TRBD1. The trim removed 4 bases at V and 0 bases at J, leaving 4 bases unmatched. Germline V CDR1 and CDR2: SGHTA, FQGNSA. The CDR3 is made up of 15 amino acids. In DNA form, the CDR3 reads TGTGCCAGCAGCTCACCGGGACAGGCTAACTATGGCTACACCTTC. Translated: CASSSPGQANYGYTF.

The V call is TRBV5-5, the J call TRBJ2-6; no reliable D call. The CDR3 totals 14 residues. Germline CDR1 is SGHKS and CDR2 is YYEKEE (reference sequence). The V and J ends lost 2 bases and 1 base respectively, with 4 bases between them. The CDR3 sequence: CASSFYSGANVLTF. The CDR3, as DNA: TGTGCCAGCAGCTTCTATTCTGGGGCCAACGTCCTGACTTTC. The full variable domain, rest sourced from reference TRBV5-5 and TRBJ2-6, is DAGVTQSPTHLIKTRGQQVTLRCSPISGHKSVSWYQQVLGQGPQFIFQYYEKEERGRGNFPDRFSARQFPNYSSELNVNALLLGDSALYLCASSFYSGANVLTFGAGSRLTVL.

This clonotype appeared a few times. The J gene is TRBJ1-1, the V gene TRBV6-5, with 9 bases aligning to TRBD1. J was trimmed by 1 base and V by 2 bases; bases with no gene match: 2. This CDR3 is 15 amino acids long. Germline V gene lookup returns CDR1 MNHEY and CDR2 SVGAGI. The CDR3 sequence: CASSYTGQGNTEAFF. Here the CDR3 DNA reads TGTGCCAGCAGTTACACGGGACAGGGGAACACTGAAGCTTTCTTT.

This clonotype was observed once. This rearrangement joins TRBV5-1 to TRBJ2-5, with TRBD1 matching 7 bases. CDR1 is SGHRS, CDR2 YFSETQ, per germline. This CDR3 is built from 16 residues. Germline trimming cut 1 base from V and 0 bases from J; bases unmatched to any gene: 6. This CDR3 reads CASSLTGQLYQETQYF. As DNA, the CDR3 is TGCGCCAGCAGCTTGACGGGACAGCTGTACCAAGAGACCCAGTACTTC.

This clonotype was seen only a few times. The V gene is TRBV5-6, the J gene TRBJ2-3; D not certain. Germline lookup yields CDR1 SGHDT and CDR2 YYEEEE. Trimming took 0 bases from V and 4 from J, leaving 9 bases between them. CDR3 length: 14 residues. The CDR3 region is CASSLVLNADTQYF. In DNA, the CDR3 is TGTGCCAGCAGCTTGGTTCTTAACGCAGATACGCAGTATTTT.

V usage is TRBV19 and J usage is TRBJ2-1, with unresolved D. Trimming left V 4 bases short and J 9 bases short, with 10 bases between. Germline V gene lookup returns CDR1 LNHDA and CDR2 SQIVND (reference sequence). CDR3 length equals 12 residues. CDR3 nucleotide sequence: TGTGCCAGTAGTAACGGCCAGAGTGAGCAGTTCTTC. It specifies CASSNGQSEQFF. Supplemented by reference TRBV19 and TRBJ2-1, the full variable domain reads DGGITQSPKYLFRKEGQNVTLSCEQNLNHDAMYWYRQDPGQGLRLIYYSQIVNDFQKGDIAEGYSVSREKKESFPLTVTSAQKNPTAFYLCASSNGQSEQFFGPGTRLTVL.

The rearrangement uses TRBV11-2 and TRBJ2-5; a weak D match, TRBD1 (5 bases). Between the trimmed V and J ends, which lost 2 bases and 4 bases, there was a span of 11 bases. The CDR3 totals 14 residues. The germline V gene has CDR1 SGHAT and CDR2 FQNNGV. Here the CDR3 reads CASSLTGARETQYF. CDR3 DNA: TGTGCCAGCAGCTTAACTGGGGCTAGAGAGACCCAGTACTTC. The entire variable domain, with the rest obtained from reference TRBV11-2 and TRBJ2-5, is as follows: EAGVAQSPRYKIIEKRQSVAFWCNPISGHATLYWYQQILGQGPKLLIQFQNNGVVDDSQLPKDRFSAERLKGVDSTLKIQPAKLEDSAVYLCASSLTGARETQYFGPGTRLLVL.

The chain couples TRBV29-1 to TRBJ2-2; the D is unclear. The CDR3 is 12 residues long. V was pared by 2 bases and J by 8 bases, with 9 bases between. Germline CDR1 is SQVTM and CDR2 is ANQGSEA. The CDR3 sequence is CSVERVRGELFF. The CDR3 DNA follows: TGCAGCGTTGAACGGGTCAGGGGGGAGCTGTTTTTT.

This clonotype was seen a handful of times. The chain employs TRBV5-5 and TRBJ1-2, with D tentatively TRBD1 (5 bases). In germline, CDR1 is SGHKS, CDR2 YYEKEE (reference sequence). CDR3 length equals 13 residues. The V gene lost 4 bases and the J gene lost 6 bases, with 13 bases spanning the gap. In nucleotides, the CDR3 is TGTGCCAGCAGCCGCCGGGACGTAAATGGCTACACCTTC. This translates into CASSRRDVNGYTF.

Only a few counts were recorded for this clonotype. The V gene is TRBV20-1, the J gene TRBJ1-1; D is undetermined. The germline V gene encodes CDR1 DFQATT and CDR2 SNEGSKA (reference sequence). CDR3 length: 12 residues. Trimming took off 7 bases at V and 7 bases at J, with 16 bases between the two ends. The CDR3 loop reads CSGVVAGIEAFF. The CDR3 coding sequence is TGCAGTGGGGTGGTCGCCGGGATTGAAGCTTTCTTT.

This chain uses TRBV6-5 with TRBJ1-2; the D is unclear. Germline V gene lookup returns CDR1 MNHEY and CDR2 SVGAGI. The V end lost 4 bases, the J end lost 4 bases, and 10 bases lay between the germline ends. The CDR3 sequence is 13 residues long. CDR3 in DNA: TGTGCCAGCAGTTTTAGGGCAGGCTATGGCTACACCTTC. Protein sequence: CASSFRAGYGYTF.

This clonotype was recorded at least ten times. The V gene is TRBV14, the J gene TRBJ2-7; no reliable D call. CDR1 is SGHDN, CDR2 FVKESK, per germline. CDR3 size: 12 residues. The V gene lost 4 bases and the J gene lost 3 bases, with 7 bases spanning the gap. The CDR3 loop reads CASSPQSYEQYF. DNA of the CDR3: TGTGCCAGCAGCCCACAGAGCTACGAGCAGTACTTC.

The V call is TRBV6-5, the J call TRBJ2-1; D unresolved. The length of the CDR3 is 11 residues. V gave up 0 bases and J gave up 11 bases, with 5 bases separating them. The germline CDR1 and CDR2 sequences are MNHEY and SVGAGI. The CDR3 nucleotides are TGTGCCAGCAGTTACTCAGAAAAGCAGTTCTTC. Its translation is CASSYSEKQFF.

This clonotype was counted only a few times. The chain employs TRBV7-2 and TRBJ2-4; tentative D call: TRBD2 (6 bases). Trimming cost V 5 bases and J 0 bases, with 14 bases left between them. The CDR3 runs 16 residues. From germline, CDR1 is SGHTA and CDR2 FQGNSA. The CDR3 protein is CASSPVSGLAKNIQYF. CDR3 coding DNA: TGTGCCAGCAGCCCCGTATCGGGACTAGCCAAAAACATTCAGTACTTC.

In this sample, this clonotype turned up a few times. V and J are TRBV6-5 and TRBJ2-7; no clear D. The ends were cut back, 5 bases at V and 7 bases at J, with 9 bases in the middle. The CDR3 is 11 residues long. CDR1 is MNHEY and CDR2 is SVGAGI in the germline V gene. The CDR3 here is CASSQSGEQYF. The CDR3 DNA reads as TGTGCCAGCAGTCAAAGTGGGGAGCAGTACTTC.

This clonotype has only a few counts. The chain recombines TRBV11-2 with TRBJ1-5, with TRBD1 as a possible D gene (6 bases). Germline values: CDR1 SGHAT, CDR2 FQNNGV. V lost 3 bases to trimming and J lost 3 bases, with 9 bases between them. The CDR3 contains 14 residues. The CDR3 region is CASSLGTYNQPQHF. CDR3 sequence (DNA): TGTGCCAGCAGCTTGGGGACATACAATCAGCCCCAGCATTTT.

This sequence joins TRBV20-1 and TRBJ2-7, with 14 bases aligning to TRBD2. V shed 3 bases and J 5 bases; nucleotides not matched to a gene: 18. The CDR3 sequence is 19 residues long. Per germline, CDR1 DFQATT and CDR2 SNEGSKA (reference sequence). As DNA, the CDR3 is TGCAGTGCTAGGCCTCCTAGGGGGACTAGCGGGAGCTCTGCCGACGAGCAGTACTTC. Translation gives CSARPPRGTSGSSADEQYF.

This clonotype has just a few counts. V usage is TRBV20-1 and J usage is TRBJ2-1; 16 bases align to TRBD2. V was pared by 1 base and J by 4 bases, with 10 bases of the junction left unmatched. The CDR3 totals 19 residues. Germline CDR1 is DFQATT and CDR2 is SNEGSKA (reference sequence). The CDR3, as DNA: TGCAGTGCTAGAGTTTCCGGGACTAGCGGGAGGGCCCGGTACAATGAGCAGTTCTTC. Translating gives CSARVSGTSGRARYNEQFF.

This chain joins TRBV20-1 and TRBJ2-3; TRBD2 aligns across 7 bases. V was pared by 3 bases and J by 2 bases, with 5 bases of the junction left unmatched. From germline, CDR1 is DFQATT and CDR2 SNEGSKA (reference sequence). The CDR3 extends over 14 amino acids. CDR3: CSASPAGHTDTQYF. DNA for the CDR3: TGCAGTGCTAGCCCAGCGGGGCACACAGATACGCAGTATTTT.

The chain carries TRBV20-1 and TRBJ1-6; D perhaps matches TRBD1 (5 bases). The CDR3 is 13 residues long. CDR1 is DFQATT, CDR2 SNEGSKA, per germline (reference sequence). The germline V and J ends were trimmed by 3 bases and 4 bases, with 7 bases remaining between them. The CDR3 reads CSARDNYNSPLHF. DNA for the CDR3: TGCAGTGCTAGGGACAATTATAATTCACCCCTCCACTTT.

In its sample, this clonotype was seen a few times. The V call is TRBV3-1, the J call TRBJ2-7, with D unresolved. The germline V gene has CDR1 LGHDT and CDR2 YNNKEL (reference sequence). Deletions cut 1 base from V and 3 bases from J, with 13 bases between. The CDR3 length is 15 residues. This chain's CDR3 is CASSQGIGQSYEQYF. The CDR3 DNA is TGTGCCAGCAGCCAAGGCATCGGGCAGAGCTACGAGCAGTACTTC.

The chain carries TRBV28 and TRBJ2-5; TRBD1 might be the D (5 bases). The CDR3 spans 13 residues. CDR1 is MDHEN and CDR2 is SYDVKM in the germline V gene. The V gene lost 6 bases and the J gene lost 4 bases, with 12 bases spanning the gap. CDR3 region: CASRFSGRETQYF. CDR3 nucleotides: TGTGCCAGCAGGTTCTCAGGGCGAGAGACCCAGTACTTC. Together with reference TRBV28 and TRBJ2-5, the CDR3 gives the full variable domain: DVKVTQSSRYLVKRTGEKVFLECVQDMDHENMFWYRQDPGLGLRLIYFSYDVKMKEKGDIPEGYSVSREKKERFSLILESASTNQTSMYLCASRFSGRETQYFGPGTRLLVL.

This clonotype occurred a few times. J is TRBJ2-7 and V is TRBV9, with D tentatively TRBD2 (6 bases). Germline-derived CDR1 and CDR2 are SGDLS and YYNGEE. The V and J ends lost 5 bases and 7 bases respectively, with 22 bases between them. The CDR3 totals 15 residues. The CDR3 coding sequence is TGTGCCAGCAGTCCGGGCGGGACTCTTGAAGGAGAGCAGTACTTC. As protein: CASSPGGTLEGEQYF.

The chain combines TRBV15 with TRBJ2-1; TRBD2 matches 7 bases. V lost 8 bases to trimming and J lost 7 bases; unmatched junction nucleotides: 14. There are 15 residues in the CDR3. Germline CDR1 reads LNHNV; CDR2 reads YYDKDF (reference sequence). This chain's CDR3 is CATHSRAGESNEQFF. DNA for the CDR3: TGTGCCACCCATTCTCGCGCGGGAGAAAGTAATGAGCAGTTCTTC.

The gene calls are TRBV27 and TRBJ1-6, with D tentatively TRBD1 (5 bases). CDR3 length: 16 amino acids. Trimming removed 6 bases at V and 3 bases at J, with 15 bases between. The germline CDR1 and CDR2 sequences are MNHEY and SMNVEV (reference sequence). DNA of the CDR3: TGTGCCAGCAGGGCTTACGGGACCGACTATAATTCACCCCTCCACTTT. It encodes CASRAYGTDYNSPLHF.

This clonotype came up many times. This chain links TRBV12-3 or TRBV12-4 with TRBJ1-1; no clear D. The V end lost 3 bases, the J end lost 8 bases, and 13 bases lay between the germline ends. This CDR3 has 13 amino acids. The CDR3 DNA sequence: TGTGCCAGCAGTTTGGTAAGGAACCTGGAAGCTTTCTTT. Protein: CASSLVRNLEAFF.

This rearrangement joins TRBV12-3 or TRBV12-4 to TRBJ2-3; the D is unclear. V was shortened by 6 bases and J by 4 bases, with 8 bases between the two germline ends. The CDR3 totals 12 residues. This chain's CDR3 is CASSQTPDTQYF. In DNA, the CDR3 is TGTGCCAGCAGCCAGACCCCAGATACGCAGTATTTT.